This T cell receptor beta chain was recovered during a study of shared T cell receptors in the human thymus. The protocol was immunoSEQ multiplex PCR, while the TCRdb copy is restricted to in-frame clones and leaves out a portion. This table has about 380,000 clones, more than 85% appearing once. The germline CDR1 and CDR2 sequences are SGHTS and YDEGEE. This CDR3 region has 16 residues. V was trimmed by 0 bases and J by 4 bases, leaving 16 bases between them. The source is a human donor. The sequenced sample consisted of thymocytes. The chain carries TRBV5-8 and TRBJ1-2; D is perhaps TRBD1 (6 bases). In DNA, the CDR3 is TGTGCCAGCAGCTTGGTAGGGACAAGGTGCTGCTATGGCTACACCTTC. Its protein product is CASSLVGTRCCYGYTF.